This T cell receptor beta chain was recorded in a study of blood T cell repertoires in COVID-19. Turning to the study itself: Italy, Spain and the United States were the sources of the convalescent and acute COVID-19 samples. Nucleic acid was either cDNA or gDNA, and it came from T cells, B-cell-depleted T cells, or PBMCs.

In its sample, this clone was seen a few times. How the authors handled the data: The assay estimated nucleated cells by amplifying reference gene primers. Assay: immunoSEQ multiplex PCR; the TCRdb copy retains only in-frame clones and omits some. V and J calls and clone size come straight from that table; D and trimming were deduced from the DNA. The repertoire includes about 220,000 clones, over 75% of them detected once, and 13% sits in the top ten. The CDR3 extends over 15 amino acids. V lost 4 bases to trimming and J lost 0 bases; unmatched junction nucleotides: 5. Germline assignment: CDR1 MNHNY and CDR2 SVGAGI (reference sequence).

Sequencing was performed on peripheral blood. The receptor comes from a human donor in a cohort sampled during active COVID-19. V and J are TRBV6-6 and TRBJ1-2, with 7 bases aligning to TRBD1. The CDR3 is CASSSGTASNYGYTF. In DNA form, the CDR3 reads TGTGCCAGCAGTTCAGGGACAGCCTCTAACTATGGCTACACCTTC.